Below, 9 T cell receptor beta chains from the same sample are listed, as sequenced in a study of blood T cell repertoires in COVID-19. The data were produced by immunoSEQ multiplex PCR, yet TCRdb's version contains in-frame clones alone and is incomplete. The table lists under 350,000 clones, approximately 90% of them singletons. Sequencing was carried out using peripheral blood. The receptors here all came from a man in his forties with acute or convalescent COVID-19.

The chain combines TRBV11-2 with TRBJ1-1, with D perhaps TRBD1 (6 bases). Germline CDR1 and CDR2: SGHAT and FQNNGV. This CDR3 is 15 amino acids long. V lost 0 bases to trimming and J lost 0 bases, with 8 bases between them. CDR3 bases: TGTGCCAGCAGCTTAGATGAGGGGGTGAACACTGAAGCTTTCTTT. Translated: CASSLDEGVNTEAFF.

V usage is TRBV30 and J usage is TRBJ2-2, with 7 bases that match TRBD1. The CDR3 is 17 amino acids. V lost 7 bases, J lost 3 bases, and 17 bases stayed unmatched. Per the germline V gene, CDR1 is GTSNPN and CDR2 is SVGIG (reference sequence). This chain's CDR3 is CASPLNPDREYTGELFF. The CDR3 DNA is TGTGCCTCCCCGTTAAACCCCGACAGGGAATACACCGGGGAGCTGTTTTTT.

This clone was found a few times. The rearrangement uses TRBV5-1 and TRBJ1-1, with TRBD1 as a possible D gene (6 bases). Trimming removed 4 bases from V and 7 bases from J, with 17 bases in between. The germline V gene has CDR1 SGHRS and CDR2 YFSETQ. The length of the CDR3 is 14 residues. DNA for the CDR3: TGCGCCAGCAGCGCCCGGGCGGGGGCCGGTGAAGCTTTCTTT. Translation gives CASSARAGAGEAFF.

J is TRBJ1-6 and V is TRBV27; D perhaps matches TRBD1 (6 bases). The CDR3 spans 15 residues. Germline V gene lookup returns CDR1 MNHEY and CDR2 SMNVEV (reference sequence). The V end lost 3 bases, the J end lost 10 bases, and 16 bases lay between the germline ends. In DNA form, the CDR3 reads TGTGCCAGCAGTTTCTCCTCAGGGGCGGGCTCACCCCTCCACTTT. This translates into CASSFSSGAGSPLHF.

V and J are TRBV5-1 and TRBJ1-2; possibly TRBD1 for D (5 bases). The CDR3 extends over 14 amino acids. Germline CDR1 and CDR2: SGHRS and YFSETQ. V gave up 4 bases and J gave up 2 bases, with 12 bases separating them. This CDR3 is CASSPMTVNYGYTF. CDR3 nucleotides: TGCGCCAGCAGCCCGATGACAGTCAACTATGGCTACACCTTC.

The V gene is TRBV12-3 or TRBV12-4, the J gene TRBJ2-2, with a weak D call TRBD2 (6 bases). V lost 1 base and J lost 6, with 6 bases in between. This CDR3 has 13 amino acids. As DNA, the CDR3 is TGTGCCAGCAGTTTAGGGGGGGCCGGGGAGCTGTTTTTT. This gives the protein CASSLGGAGELFF.

In nucleotides, the CDR3 is TGTGCCAGCAGCTTAGTGGAACAGGGGAGAAATTCACCCCTCCACTTT. This sequence encodes CASSLVEQGRNSPLHF. The V and J genes are TRBV7-9 and TRBJ1-6; 7 nucleotides agree with TRBD1. Looked up from germline, CDR1 is SEHNR and CDR2 is FQNEAQ (reference sequence). The J segment lost 7 bases and the V segment lost 1 base, leaving 7 bases of the junction unmatched. This CDR3 spans 16 amino acids.

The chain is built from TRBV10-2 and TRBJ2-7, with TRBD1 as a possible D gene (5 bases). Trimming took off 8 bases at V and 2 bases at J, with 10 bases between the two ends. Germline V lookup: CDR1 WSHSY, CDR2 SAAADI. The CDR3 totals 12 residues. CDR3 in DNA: TGCGCCAGCGGGGCGTACCCCTACGAGCAGTACTTC. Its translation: CASGAYPYEQYF.

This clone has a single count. The CDR3 sequence is CASSLGPGPTNEKLFF. In DNA form, the CDR3 reads TGTGCCAGCAGCTTAGGCCCAGGCCCAACTAATGAAAAACTGTTTTTT. The gene calls are TRBV7-2 and TRBJ1-4; D remains unclear. Trimming shortened V by 1 base and J by 0 bases, and 9 bases separated the two germline ends. Germline loops: CDR1 SGHTA, CDR2 FQGNSA. The CDR3 length is 16 residues.